The 29 T cell receptor beta chains below were found in one sample sequenced in a study of blood T cell repertoires in COVID-19. Repertoires were generated with immunoSEQ multiplex PCR, while TCRdb's copy carries only in-frame clones and drops some. The sample comprises roughly 200,000 clones, 80% to 90% of which are singletons, and less than 15% rests with the top ten. Specimen: peripheral blood. The receptors come from a human donor in a cohort sampled during active COVID-19.

V and J are TRBV2 and TRBJ2-7; 7 bases map to TRBD1. CDR3 size: 14 residues. Germline assignment: CDR1 SNHLY and CDR2 FYNNEI. The ends lost 4 bases at V and 5 bases at J; junction bases unmatched: 8. The CDR3 spells CASSVGTGVDEQYF. CDR3 in DNA: TGTGCCAGCAGTGTCGGAACAGGGGTCGACGAGCAGTACTTC.

The rearrangement uses TRBV11-3 and TRBJ2-5, with TRBD2 as a possible D gene (7 bases). The CDR3 is made up of 16 amino acids. The germline V and J ends were trimmed by 11 bases and 5 bases, with 27 bases remaining between them. Germline V gene data show CDR1 as SGHNT and CDR2 as YENEEA. CDR3 region: CASSRRGEGRKETQYF. DNA for the CDR3: TGTGCCTCGTCTAGGAGGGGGGAGGGGAGGAAGGAGACCCAGTACTTC.

This chain connects TRBV7-8 to TRBJ1-2, with a possible D match to TRBD1 (6 bases). The CDR3 loop spans 13 amino acids. The ends were cut back, 5 bases at V and 5 bases at J, with 12 bases in the middle. Germline V CDR1 and CDR2: SGHVS, FQNEAQ. Here the CDR3 DNA reads TGTGCCAGCAGCCAACAGGGTAATTATGGCTACACCTTC. Translating gives CASSQQGNYGYTF.

The chain combines TRBV29-1 with TRBJ1-1; no definite D call. With 1 base removed from V and 11 bases from J, the gap between germline ends came to 11 bases. CDR1 is SQVTM, CDR2 ANQGSEA, per germline. This CDR3 region has 11 residues. This CDR3 reads CSVEGNPGAFF. The DNA for the CDR3 is TGCAGCGTTGAAGGCAACCCCGGGGCTTTCTTT.

This clone was recorded once. The chain links TRBV7-2 to TRBJ1-5, with D possibly being TRBD1 (5 bases). From germline, CDR1 is SGHTA and CDR2 FQGNSA. CDR3 length: 16 residues. V was cut by 2 bases and J by 4 bases, with 15 bases left in between. CDR3 sequence (DNA): TGTGCCAGCAGCTTACGGGCAGGGTTTGGGAATCAGCCCCAGCATTTT. Protein: CASSLRAGFGNQPQHF.

The rearrangement links TRBV10-3 to TRBJ2-1; D is uncertain. CDR3 length equals 14 residues. V was pared by 4 bases and J by 0 bases, with 7 bases between. Germline CDR1 is ENHRY and CDR2 is SYGVKD. CDR3 protein: CAISAQSSYNEQFF. CDR3 bases: TGTGCCATCAGTGCTCAGTCCTCCTACAATGAGCAGTTCTTC.

The CDR3 bases are TGTGCCAGCAGTTTAATATCCCCCGGGGAGCTGTTTTTT. Amino acids: CASSLISPGELFF. V gene TRBV27 combines with J gene TRBJ2-2; no clear D gene. CDR3 length: 13 amino acids. V lost 2 bases and J lost 6, with 7 bases in between. Looked up from germline, CDR1 is MNHEY and CDR2 is SMNVEV (reference sequence).

The chain is built from TRBV5-4 and TRBJ2-7, with unresolved D. The ends were cut back, 3 bases at V and 3 bases at J, with 16 bases in the middle. This CDR3 contains 15 residues. The germline gives CDR1 SGHNT, CDR2 YYREEE (reference sequence). CDR3: CASSCSLNAYYEQYF. The CDR3 DNA follows: TGTGCCAGCAGCTGCTCGCTTAATGCCTACTACGAGCAGTACTTC.

J is TRBJ1-5 and V is TRBV5-5, with no clear D. CDR3 size: 15 residues. Deletions cut 4 bases from V and 3 bases from J, with 14 bases between. Looked up from germline, CDR1 is SGHKS and CDR2 is YYEKEE (reference sequence). CDR3 nucleotides: TGTGCCAGCAGCCCCCCGGGGAGTTTCAATCAGCCCCAGCATTTT. Translated, it gives CASSPPGSFNQPQHF.

The chain employs TRBV6-5 and TRBJ2-7, with TRBD2 identical over 11 bases. The CDR3 has 13 residues. Trimming removed 6 bases from V and 2 bases from J; junction bases left unmatched: 0. Looked up from germline, CDR1 is MNHEY and CDR2 is SVGAGI. The CDR3 reads CASRTSGTYEQYF. CDR3 DNA: TGTGCCAGCAGGACTAGCGGGACCTACGAGCAGTACTTC.

J is TRBJ2-7 and V is TRBV11-2, with D possibly matching TRBD1 (6 bases). Trimming removed 4 bases at V and 4 bases at J, with 8 bases between. Germline-derived CDR1 and CDR2 are SGHAT and FQNNGV. The CDR3 loop spans 12 amino acids. CDR3 region: CASSYDRYEQYF. The CDR3 nucleotides read TGTGCCAGCAGCTACGACAGGTACGAGCAGTACTTC.

The chain combines TRBV28 with TRBJ2-6; 7 bases map to TRBD1. J was trimmed by 2 bases and V by 5 bases; bases with no gene match: 6. The CDR3 is 16 amino acids. Germline loops: CDR1 MDHEN, CDR2 SYDVKM. CDR3 region: CASSTPDRAGANVLTF. CDR3 nucleotide sequence: TGTGCCAGCAGTACGCCTGACAGGGCTGGGGCCAACGTCCTGACTTTC. Drawing the rest from reference TRBV28 and TRBJ2-6, the complete variable domain is DVKVTQSSRYLVKRTGEKVFLECVQDMDHENMFWYRQDPGLGLRLIYFSYDVKMKEKGDIPEGYSVSREKKERFSLILESASTNQTSMYLCASSTPDRAGANVLTFGAGSRLTVL.

The chain is built from TRBV9 and TRBJ1-5, with D possibly being TRBD1 (5 bases). Germline V gene sequence: CDR1 SGDLS, CDR2 YYNGEE. The V end lost 4 bases, the J end lost 9 bases, and 17 bases lay between the germline ends. This CDR3 region has 14 residues. The CDR3 DNA is TGTGCCAGCAGCACCCACGACAGCGGGGGGCCCCAGCATTTT. The encoded protein is CASSTHDSGGPQHF. The full variable domain, rest sourced from reference TRBV9 and TRBJ1-5, is DSGVTQTPKHLITATGQRVTLRCSPRSGDLSVYWYQQSLDQGLQFLIQYYNGEERAKGNILERFSAQQFPDLHSELNLSSLELGDSALYFCASSTHDSGGPQHFGDGTRLSIL.

The J gene is TRBJ2-7, the V gene TRBV29-1, with D hard to call. V gave up 6 bases and J gave up 0 bases, with 12 bases separating them. CDR3 length: 13 residues. CDR1 and CDR2 (germline): SQVTM, ANQGSEA. The CDR3 coding sequence is TGCAGCGTAGTAGCTAGGTCCTCCTACGAGCAGTACTTC. It encodes CSVVARSSYEQYF.

This clone was detected only once. The V call is TRBV6-6, the J call TRBJ2-1; weak D call: TRBD2 (5 bases). Between the trimmed V and J ends, which lost 7 bases and 14 bases, there was a span of 18 bases. The germline V gene encodes CDR1 MNHNY and CDR2 SVGAGI (reference sequence). There are 12 residues in the CDR3. The CDR3 DNA reads TGTGCCAGCACCCTACGGGTCGGGCGGGAGTTCTTC. As protein: CASTLRVGREFF.

This chain links TRBV29-1 with TRBJ1-1; perhaps TRBD1 as D (6 bases). CDR1 and CDR2 (germline): SQVTM, ANQGSEA. CDR3 size: 11 residues. V was trimmed by 7 bases and J by 4 bases, leaving 10 bases between them. CDR3 residues: CSAAGATEAFF. As DNA, the CDR3 is TGCAGCGCCGCAGGGGCCACTGAAGCTTTCTTT.

The V gene is TRBV3-1 (or the pseudogene TRBV3-2), the J gene TRBJ1-2; 8 positions agree with TRBD1. Trimming cost V 1 base and J 4 bases; bases outside gene matches: 8. CDR1 is LGHDT and CDR2 is YNNKEL in the germline V gene (reference sequence). There are 16 residues in the CDR3. CDR3 nucleotide sequence: TGTGCCAGCAGCCAAGGCGAGGACAGGGTCATCTATGGCTACACCTTC. Translated: CASSQGEDRVIYGYTF.

The chain recombines TRBV19 with TRBJ2-5, with D tentatively TRBD2 (6 bases). V was pared by 3 bases and J by 5 bases, with 16 bases between. CDR1 and CDR2 (germline): LNHDA, SQIVND (reference sequence). CDR3 length: 15 amino acids. The CDR3 DNA reads TGTGCCAGTAGTATCCCGGGAGAGGCAGGGGAGACCCAGTACTTC. Translating gives CASSIPGEAGETQYF.

The chain couples TRBV2 to TRBJ1-6; the D is unclear. The CDR3 consists of 13 residues. Trimming stripped 10 bases from V and 6 bases from J, with 13 bases between. The germline V gene has CDR1 SNHLY and CDR2 FYNNEI. The CDR3 spells CATRREGNSPLHF. The CDR3 nucleotides read TGTGCCACCCGACGCGAGGGTAATTCACCCCTCCACTTT.

The genes are TRBV27 and TRBJ2-2, with 11 bases lining up with TRBD1. Germline assignment: CDR1 MNHEY and CDR2 SMNVEV (reference sequence). After removal of 6 bases from V and 4 bases from J, the junction contained 10 bases not matched to a gene. The CDR3 has 17 residues. The CDR3 reads CASRITGTGGRTGELFF. The CDR3 DNA is TGTGCCAGCAGGATTACCGGGACAGGGGGTCGCACCGGGGAGCTGTTTTTT.

Comment on this clone: Other DNA sequences in this specimen translate into the identical CDR3. The rearrangement joins TRBV5-1 to TRBJ2-7, with 12 bases matching TRBD2. V dropped 4 bases and J dropped 4; count of bases not matched to a gene: 3. The CDR3 contains 14 residues. Germline V gene data show CDR1 as SGHRS and CDR2 as YFSETQ. The CDR3 sequence is CASSPTSGSYEQYF. Written as DNA, the CDR3 is TGCGCCAGCAGCCCGACTAGCGGGAGTTACGAGCAGTACTTC.

The rearrangement uses TRBV5-1 and TRBJ2-1; weak D call: TRBD2 (5 bases). Germline lookup yields CDR1 SGHRS and CDR2 YFSETQ. The CDR3 has 16 amino acids. The V end lost 1 base, the J end lost 0 bases, and 11 bases lay between the germline ends. The CDR3: CASSLFLGSSYNEQFF. The CDR3, as DNA: TGCGCCAGCAGCTTGTTCCTGGGGAGCTCCTACAATGAGCAGTTCTTC.

The rearrangement joins TRBV28 to TRBJ2-5; D is unclear. Trimming shortened V by 0 bases and J by 5 bases, and 7 bases separated the two germline ends. The germline CDR1 and CDR2 sequences are MDHEN and SYDVKM. CDR3 length: 13 amino acids. CDR3 nucleotides: TGTGCCAGCAGTTTATGGGGCTATGAGACCCAGTACTTC. This encodes CASSLWGYETQYF.

In the case of this clone: This CDR3 is also generated by other DNA sequences in the sample. The rearrangement links TRBV27 to TRBJ1-5, with 7 bases fitting TRBD1. J lost 4 bases, V lost 2 bases, and 2 bases had no gene match. This CDR3 has 14 amino acids. From germline, CDR1 is MNHEY and CDR2 SMNVEV (reference sequence). CDR3 region: CASSLSRGNQPQHF. The CDR3 DNA follows: TGTGCCAGCAGTTTAAGCAGGGGGAATCAGCCCCAGCATTTT.

This clone was found many times. The chain uses TRBV7-9 and TRBJ2-5; 10 bases fit TRBD2. Germline loops: CDR1 SEHNR, CDR2 FQNEAQ (reference sequence). The CDR3 loop spans 15 amino acids. V shed 5 bases, J shed 1 base, and the junction held 4 bases outside the gene matches. CDR3 nucleotide sequence: TGTGCCAGCAGCCGACTAGCGGGTCTCCAAGAGACCCAGTACTTC. The encoded protein is CASSRLAGLQETQYF.

This sequence joins TRBV27 and TRBJ2-1, with D unclear. Germline lookup yields CDR1 MNHEY and CDR2 SMNVEV (reference sequence). V shed 6 bases and J shed 8 bases, with 20 bases lying between them. The length of the CDR3 is 15 residues. CDR3 bases: TGTGCCAGCAGCCGGGTGGCAGTTGGCGGATATGAGCAGTTCTTC. This sequence encodes CASSRVAVGGYEQFF.

CDR3 bases: TGTGCCAGTCAGAGGGGAGGAATAGAGTCCGGGGAGCTGTTTTTT. Protein product: CASQRGGIESGELFF. V usage is TRBV19 and J usage is TRBJ2-2, with TRBD2 as a possible D gene (6 bases). The V gene's germline CDR1 is LNHDA and CDR2 SQIVND (reference sequence). This CDR3 is 15 amino acids long. The V end was cut by 8 bases, the J end by 6 bases, with 19 bases between.

With respect to this clone: A read error is possible here, since a much larger clone lies one base away. V usage is TRBV29-1 and J usage is TRBJ1-2; maybe TRBD1 (5 bases). V gave up 3 bases and J gave up 7 bases, with 12 bases separating them. Germline V gene data show CDR1 as SQVTM and CDR2 as ANQGSEA. The CDR3 consists of 12 residues. CDR3 in DNA: TGCAGCGTTGAGTCGGGGGGTGGTGGCTACACCTTC. Protein sequence: CSVESGGGGYTF.

The chain is built from TRBV28 and TRBJ2-5; TRBD1 matches at 7 bases. V shed 8 bases and J 3 bases; nucleotides not matched to a gene: 12. The CDR3 spans 15 residues. Germline loops: CDR1 MDHEN, CDR2 SYDVKM. CDR3 amino acids: CASFSRTGTKETQYF. The CDR3 bases are TGTGCCAGCTTTTCTCGGACAGGAACAAAAGAGACCCAGTACTTC. Full variable domain (remainder filled in from reference TRBV28 and TRBJ2-5): DVKVTQSSRYLVKRTGEKVFLECVQDMDHENMFWYRQDPGLGLRLIYFSYDVKMKEKGDIPEGYSVSREKKERFSLILESASTNQTSMYLCASFSRTGTKETQYFGPGTRLLVL.